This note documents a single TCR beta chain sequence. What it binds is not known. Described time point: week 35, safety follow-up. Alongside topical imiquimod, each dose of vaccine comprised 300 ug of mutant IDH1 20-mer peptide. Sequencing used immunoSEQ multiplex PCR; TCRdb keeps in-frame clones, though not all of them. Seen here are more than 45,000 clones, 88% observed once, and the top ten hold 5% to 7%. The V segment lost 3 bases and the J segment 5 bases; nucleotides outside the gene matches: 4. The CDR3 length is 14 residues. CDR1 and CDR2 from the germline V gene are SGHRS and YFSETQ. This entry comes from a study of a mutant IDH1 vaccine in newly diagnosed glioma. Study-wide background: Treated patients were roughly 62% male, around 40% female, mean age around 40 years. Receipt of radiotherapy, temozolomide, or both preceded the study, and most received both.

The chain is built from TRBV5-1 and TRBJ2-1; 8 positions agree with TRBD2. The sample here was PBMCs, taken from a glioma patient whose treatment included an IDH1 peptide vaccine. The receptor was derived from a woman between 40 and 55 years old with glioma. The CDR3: CASSSGGVDNEQFF. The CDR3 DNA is TGCGCCAGCAGCTCCGGGGGGGTAGACAATGAGCAGTTCTTC.